These 8 T cell receptor beta chains originate from one sample sequenced in a study of cytomegalovirus exposure and HLA in healthy donors. The PCR made use of 60 Vbeta and 13 Jbeta primers. The method was immunoSEQ multiplex PCR; TCRdb's version includes in-frame clones alone and lacks a portion of them. The profile shows 90,000 or so clones, 65% of them singletons. The sample taken for sequencing was PBMCs. These receptors all stem from a boy younger than 18 in good health and CMV-seropositive.

The chain couples TRBV5-4 to TRBJ2-1; 8 bases are shared with TRBD1. Germline-derived CDR1 and CDR2 are SGHNT and YYREEE (reference sequence). The length of the CDR3 is 14 residues. With 0 bases clipped from V and 7 bases from J, the junction kept 3 bases outside the gene matches. The CDR3: CASSLETGGNEQFF. The CDR3 bases are TGTGCCAGCAGCTTGGAAACAGGGGGGAATGAGCAGTTCTTC.

This clone was seen only a few times. This chain joins TRBV25-1 and TRBJ1-1; D remains ambiguous. V gave up 3 bases and J gave up 4 bases, with 18 bases separating them. CDR1 is MGHDK and CDR2 is SYGVNS in the germline V gene. CDR3 length: 16 residues. The DNA of the CDR3 is TGTGCCAGCAGTGATGGGAGACGGGGAAGGGCCACTGAAGCTTTCTTT. It translates to CASSDGRRGRATEAFF.

The chain joins TRBV30 to TRBJ2-3; D is perhaps TRBD2 (7 bases). Per germline, CDR1 GTSNPN and CDR2 SVGIG (reference sequence). V lost 6 bases and J lost 8, with 21 bases in between. This CDR3 region has 14 residues. In DNA form, the CDR3 reads TGTGCCTGTTTAGGGGAGGGGGTTGGTGGTACGCAGTATTTT. Translation gives CACLGEGVGGTQYF.

V and J are TRBV5-1 and TRBJ1-1; 8 positions agree with TRBD1. The CDR3 runs to 15 residues. The germline V gene encodes CDR1 SGHRS and CDR2 YFSETQ. After removal of 7 bases from V and 1 base from J, the junction contained 9 bases not matched to a gene. CDR3 sequence (DNA): TGCGCCAGCTGCATAGGACAGGGCCAGAACACTGAAGCTTTCTTT. This encodes CASCIGQGQNTEAFF.

The CDR3 nucleotides read TGTGCCAGCAGTCCGGACAGGGGGCGTAGCTATGGCTACACCTTC. Amino acids: CASSPDRGRSYGYTF. The chain employs TRBV6-4 and TRBJ1-2; 11 bases match TRBD1. This CDR3 is built from 15 residues. The germline V gene has CDR1 MRHNA and CDR2 SNTAGT. Trimming at V came to 5 bases and at J to 4 bases, leaving 6 bases not matched to a gene.

This chain connects TRBV18 to TRBJ1-1; 11 nucleotides match TRBD1. CDR1 is KGHSH and CDR2 is LQKENI in the germline V gene. The CDR3 loop spans 17 amino acids. The junction had 12 bases not matched to a gene; V was cut back by 5 bases and J by 4 bases. The CDR3: CASSIPDRGRLGTEAFF. The CDR3 region has the DNA TGTGCCAGCTCAATACCGGACAGGGGGCGATTGGGCACTGAAGCTTTCTTT.

This clone has just a few counts. The chain links TRBV9 to TRBJ2-7; 8 bases match TRBD2. This CDR3 has 15 amino acids. Per the germline V gene, CDR1 is SGDLS and CDR2 is YYNGEE. After removal of 0 bases from V and 3 bases from J, the junction contained 5 bases not matched to a gene. The CDR3 nucleotides are TGTGCCAGCAGCGTAGGTCCGGGAGGGAACTACGAGCAGTACTTC. It encodes CASSVGPGGNYEQYF.

The CDR3 bases are TGTGCCAGCAGTGAACACAGGGGGACCCCCTACGAGCAGTACTTC. It yields the protein CASSEHRGTPYEQYF. The chain links TRBV25-1 to TRBJ2-7; 8 nucleotides line up with TRBD1. The J segment lost 2 bases and the V segment lost 2 bases, leaving 5 bases of the junction unmatched. The CDR3 spans 15 residues. From germline, CDR1 is MGHDK and CDR2 SYGVNS.